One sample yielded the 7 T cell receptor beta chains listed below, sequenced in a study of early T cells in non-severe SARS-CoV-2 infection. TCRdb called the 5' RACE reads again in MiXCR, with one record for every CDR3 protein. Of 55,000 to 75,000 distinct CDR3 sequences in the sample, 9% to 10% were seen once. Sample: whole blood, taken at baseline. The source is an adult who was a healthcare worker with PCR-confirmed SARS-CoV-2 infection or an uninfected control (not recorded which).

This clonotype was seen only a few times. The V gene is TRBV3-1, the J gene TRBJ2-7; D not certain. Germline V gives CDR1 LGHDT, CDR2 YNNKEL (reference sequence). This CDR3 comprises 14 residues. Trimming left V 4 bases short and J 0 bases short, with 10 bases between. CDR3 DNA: TGTGCCAGCAGCCGAGGCTCCAACTCCTACGAGCAGTACTTC. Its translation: CASSRGSNSYEQYF.

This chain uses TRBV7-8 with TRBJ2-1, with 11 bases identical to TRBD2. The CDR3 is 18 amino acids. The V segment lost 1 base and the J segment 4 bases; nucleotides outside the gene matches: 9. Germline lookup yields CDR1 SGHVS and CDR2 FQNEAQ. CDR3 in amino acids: CASSLGSLAGGGYNEQFF. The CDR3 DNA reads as TGTGCCAGCAGCTTAGGTAGCCTAGCGGGAGGCGGATACAATGAGCAGTTCTTC.

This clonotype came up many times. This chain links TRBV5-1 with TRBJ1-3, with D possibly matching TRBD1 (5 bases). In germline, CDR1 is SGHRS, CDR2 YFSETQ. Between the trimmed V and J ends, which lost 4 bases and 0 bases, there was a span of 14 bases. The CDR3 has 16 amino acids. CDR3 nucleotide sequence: TGCGCCAGCAGCATAACCGGGGCCGGCTCTGGAAACACCATATATTTT. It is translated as CASSITGAGSGNTIYF.

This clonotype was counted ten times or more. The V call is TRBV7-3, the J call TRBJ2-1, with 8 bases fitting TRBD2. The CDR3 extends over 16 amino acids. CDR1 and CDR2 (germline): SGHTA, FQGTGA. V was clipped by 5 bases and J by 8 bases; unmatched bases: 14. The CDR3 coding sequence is TGTGCCAGCAGCCGTGGAGGGGGACTAGGAAATGATGAGCAGTTCTTC. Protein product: CASSRGGGLGNDEQFF.

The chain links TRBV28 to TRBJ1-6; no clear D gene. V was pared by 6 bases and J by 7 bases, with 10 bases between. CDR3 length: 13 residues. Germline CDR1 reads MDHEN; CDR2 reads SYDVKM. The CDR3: CASSPPGNSPLHF. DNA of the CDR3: TGTGCCAGCAGCCCCCCTGGGAATTCACCCCTCCACTTT.

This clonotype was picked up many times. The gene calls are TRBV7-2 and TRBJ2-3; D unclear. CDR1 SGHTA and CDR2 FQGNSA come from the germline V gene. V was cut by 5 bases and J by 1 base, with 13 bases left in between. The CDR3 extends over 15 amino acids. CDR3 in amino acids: CASSPRVLGTDTQYF. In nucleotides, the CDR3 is TGTGCCAGCAGCCCCCGGGTTCTCGGCACAGATACGCAGTATTTT. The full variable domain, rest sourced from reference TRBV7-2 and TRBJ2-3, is GAGVSQSPSNKVTEKGKDVELRCDPISGHTALYWYRQSLGQGLEFLIYFQGNSAPDKSGLPSDRFSAERTGGSVSTLTIQRTQQEDSAVYLCASSPRVLGTDTQYFGPGTRLTVL.

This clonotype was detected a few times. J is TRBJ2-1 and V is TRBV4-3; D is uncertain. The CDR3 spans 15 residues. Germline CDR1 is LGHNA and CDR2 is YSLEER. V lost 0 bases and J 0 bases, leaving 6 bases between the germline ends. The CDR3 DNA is TGCGCCAGCAGCCAAGACTATGGCTCCTACAATGAGCAGTTCTTC. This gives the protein CASSQDYGSYNEQFF.